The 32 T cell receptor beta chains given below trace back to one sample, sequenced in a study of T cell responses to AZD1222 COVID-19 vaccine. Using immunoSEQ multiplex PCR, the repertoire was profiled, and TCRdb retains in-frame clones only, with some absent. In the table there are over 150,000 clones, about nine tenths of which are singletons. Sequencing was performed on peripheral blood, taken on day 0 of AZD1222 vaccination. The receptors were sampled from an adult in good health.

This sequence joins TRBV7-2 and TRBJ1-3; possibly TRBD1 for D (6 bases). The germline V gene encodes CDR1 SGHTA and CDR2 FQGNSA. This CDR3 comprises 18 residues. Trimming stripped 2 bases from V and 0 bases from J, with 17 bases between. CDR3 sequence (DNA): TGTGCCAGCAGCTTACTGGCAGGGGTCACGAGCTCTGGAAACACCATATATTTT. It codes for CASSLLAGVTSSGNTIYF.

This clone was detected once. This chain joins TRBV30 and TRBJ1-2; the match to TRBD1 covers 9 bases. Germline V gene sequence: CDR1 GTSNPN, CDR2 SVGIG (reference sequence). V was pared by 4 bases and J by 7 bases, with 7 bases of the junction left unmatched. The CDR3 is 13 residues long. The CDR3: CAWTGQGSSGYTF. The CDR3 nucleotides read TGTGCCTGGACGGGACAGGGATCGTCTGGCTACACCTTC.

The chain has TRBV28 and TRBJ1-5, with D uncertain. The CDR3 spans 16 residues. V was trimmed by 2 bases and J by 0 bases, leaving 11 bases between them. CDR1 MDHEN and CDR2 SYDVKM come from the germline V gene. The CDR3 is CASSLAGYISNQPQHF. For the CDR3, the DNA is TGTGCCAGCAGTTTAGCCGGGTATATTAGCAATCAGCCCCAGCATTTT.

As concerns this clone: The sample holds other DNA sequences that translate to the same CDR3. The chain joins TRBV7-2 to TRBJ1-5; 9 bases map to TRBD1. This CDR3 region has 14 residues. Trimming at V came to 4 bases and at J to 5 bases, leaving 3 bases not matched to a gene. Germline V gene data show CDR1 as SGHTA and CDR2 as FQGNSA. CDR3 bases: TGTGCCAGCAGCTCGCGACAGGGGGATCAGCCCCAGCATTTT. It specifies CASSSRQGDQPQHF.

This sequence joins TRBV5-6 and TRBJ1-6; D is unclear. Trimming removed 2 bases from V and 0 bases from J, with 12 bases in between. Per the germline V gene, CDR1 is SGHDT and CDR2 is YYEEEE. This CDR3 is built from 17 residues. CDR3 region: CASSFEAASSYNSPLHF. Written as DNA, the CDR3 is TGTGCCAGCAGCTTTGAGGCGGCGAGCTCCTATAATTCACCCCTCCACTTT.

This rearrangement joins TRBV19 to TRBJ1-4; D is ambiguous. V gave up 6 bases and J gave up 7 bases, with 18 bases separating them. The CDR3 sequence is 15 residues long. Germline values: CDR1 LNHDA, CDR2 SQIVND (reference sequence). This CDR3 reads CASRGLSRRREKLFF. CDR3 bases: TGTGCCAGTAGAGGTCTGAGTCGGAGACGTGAAAAACTGTTTTTT.

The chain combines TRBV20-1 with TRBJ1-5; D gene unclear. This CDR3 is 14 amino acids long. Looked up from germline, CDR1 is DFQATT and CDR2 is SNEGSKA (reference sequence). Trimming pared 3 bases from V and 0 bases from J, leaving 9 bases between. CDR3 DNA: TGCAGTGCTAGTATGCCGCTTAGCAATCAGCCCCAGCATTTT. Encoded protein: CSASMPLSNQPQHF.

The CDR3 DNA sequence: TGTGCCAGCAGCCAAGACCGGGGACGAACCGGGACCAGCCGGGGTACGCAGTATTTT. Translating gives CASSQDRGRTGTSRGTQYF. The rearrangement uses TRBV4-2 and TRBJ2-3; D possibly uses TRBD1 or TRBD2 (5 bases each). Germline values: CDR1 LGHNA, CDR2 YNFKEQ. This CDR3 is 19 amino acids long. Trimming pared 0 bases from V and 8 bases from J, leaving 27 bases between.

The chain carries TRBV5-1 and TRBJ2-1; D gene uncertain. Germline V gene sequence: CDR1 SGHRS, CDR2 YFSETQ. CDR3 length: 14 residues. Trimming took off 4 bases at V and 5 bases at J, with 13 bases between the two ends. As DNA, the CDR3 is TGCGCCAGCAGCCGCCCGACTGACCACAATGAGCAGTTCTTC. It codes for CASSRPTDHNEQFF.

CDR3 sequence: CATRGGTYEQYF. DNA of the CDR3: TGTGCCACCCGGGGCGGCACCTACGAGCAGTACTTC. The chain carries TRBV10-3 and TRBJ2-7; D assignment may be TRBD1 or TRBD2 (5 bases each). The CDR3 runs 12 residues. The V gene lost 10 bases and the J gene lost 2 bases, with 12 bases spanning the gap. CDR1 and CDR2 from the germline V gene are ENHRY and SYGVKD.

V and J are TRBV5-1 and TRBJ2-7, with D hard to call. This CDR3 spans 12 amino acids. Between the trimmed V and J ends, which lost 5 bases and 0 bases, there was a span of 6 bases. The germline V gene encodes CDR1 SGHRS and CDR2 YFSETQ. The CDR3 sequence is CASSRDSYEQYF. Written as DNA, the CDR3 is TGCGCCAGCAGTCGAGACTCCTACGAGCAGTACTTC.

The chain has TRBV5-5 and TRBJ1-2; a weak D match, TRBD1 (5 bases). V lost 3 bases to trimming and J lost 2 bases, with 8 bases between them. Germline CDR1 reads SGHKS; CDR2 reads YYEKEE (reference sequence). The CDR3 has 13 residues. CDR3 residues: CASSSSGNYGYTF. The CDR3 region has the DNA TGTGCCAGCAGCTCATCAGGGAACTATGGCTACACCTTC.

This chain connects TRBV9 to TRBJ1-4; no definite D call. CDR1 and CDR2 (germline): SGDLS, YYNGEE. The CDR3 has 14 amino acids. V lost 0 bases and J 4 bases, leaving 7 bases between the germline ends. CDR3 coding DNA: TGTGCCAGCAGCGTAGGTACCATTAATGAAAAACTGTTTTTT. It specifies CASSVGTINEKLFF.

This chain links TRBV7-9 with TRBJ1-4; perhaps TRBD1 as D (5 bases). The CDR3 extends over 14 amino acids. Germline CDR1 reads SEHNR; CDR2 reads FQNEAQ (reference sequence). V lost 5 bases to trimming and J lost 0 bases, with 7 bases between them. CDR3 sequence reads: CASSTGATNEKLFF. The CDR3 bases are TGTGCCAGCAGCACAGGAGCAACTAATGAAAAACTGTTTTTT.

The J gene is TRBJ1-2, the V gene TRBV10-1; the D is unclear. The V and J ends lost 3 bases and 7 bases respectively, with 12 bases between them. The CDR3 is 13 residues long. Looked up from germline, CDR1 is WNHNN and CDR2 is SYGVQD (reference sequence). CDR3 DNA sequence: TGCGCCAGCAGTGAAGATAGGGCGTCTGGCTACACCTTC. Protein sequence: CASSEDRASGYTF.

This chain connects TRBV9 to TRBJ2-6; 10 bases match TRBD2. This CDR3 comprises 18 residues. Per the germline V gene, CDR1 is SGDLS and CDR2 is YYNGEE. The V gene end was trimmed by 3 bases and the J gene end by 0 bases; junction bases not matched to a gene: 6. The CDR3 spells CASSASTSGNSGANVLTF. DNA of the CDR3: TGTGCCAGCAGCGCATCCACTAGCGGGAACTCTGGGGCCAACGTCCTGACTTTC.

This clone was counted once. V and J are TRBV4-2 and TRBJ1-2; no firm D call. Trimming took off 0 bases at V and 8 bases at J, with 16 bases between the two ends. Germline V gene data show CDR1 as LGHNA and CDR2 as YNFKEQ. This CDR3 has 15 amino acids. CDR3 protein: CASSQDGSGLVGYTF. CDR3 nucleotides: TGTGCCAGCAGCCAAGATGGATCGGGCCTCGTGGGCTACACCTTC.

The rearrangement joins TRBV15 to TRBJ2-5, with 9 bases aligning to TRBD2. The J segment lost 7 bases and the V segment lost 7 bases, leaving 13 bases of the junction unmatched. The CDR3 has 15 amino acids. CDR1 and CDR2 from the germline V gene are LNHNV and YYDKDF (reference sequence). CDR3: CATTPSSGGAWTQYF. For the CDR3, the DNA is TGTGCCACCACCCCTAGTAGCGGGGGCGCTTGGACCCAGTACTTC. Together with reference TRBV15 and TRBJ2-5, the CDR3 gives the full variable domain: DAMVIQNPRYQVTQFGKPVTLSCSQTLNHNVMYWYQQKSSQAPKLLFHYYDKDFNNEADTPDNFQSRRPNTSFCFLDIRSPGLGDTAMYLCATTPSSGGAWTQYFGPGTRLLVL.

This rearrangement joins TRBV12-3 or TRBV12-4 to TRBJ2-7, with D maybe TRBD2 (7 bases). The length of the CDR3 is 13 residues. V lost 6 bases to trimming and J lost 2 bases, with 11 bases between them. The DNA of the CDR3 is TGTGCCAGCAGGAGGGGGGGGCCCTACGAGCAGTACTTC. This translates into CASRRGGPYEQYF.

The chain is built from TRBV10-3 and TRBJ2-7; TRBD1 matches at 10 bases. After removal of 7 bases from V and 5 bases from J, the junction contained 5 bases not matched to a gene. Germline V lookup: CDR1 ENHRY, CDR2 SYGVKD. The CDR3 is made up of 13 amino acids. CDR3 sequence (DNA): TGTGCCATCAAGGGACAGGGGATCGACGAGCAGTACTTC. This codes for CAIKGQGIDEQYF.

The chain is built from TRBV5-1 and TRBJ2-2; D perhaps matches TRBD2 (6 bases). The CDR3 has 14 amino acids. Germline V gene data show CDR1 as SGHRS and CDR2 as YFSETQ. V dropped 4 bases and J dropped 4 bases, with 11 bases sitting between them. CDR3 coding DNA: TGCGCCAGCAGCCGGGAGAGGGGCACCGGGGAGCTGTTTTTT. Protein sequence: CASSRERGTGELFF.

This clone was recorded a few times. The DNA of the CDR3 is TGTGCCAGCACCAAACGCGAGGGGGGCAATTCACCCCTCCACTTT. Amino acid sequence: CASTKREGGNSPLHF. This rearrangement joins TRBV2 to TRBJ1-6; the D gene is possibly TRBD1 (6 bases). The CDR3 totals 15 residues. Trimming removed 7 bases at V and 7 bases at J, with 17 bases between. The germline V gene encodes CDR1 SNHLY and CDR2 FYNNEI.

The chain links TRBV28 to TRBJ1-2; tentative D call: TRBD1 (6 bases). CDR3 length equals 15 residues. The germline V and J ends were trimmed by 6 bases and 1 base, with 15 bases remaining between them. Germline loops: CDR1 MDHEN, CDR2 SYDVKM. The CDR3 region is CASRDTGPGNYGYTF. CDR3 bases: TGTGCCAGCAGAGATACAGGGCCTGGTAACTATGGCTACACCTTC.

In nucleotides, the CDR3 is TGTGCCAGCAGGCTCGGGGGGGGTTCCTACAATGAGCAGTTCTTC. It translates to CASRLGGGSYNEQFF. This chain uses TRBV7-2 with TRBJ2-1; 8 bases are shared with TRBD2. V trimming: 6 bases; J trimming: 1 base; junction bases outside the gene matches: 5. The germline CDR1 and CDR2 sequences are SGHTA and FQGNSA. CDR3 length: 15 amino acids.

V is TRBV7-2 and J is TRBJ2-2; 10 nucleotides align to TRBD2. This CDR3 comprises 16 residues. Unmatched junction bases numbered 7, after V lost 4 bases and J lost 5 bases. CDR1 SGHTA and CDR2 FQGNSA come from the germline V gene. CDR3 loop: CASSSSGSLKTGELFF. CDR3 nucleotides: TGTGCCAGCAGCTCTAGCGGGAGTTTAAAAACCGGGGAGCTGTTTTTT.

CDR3 region: CASSDGNYGYTF. The CDR3 DNA reads as TGTGCCAGCAGCGACGGGAACTATGGCTACACCTTC. V and J are TRBV9 and TRBJ1-2; D unresolved. Germline V CDR1 and CDR2: SGDLS, YYNGEE. The CDR3 covers 12 residues. V dropped 3 bases and J dropped 2 bases, with 5 bases sitting between them.

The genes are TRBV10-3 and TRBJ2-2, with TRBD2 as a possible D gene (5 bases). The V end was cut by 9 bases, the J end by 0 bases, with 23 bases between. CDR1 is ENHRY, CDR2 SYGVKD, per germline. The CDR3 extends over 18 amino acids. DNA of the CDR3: TGTGCCATTGGCAGTGTACGGTTGGAGGACGCGAACACCGGGGAGCTGTTTTTT. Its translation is CAIGSVRLEDANTGELFF.

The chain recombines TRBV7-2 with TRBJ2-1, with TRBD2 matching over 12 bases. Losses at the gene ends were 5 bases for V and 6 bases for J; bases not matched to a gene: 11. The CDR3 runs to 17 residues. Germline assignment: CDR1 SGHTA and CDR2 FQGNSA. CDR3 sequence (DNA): TGTGCCAGCAGCCCAAAAGGGCTAGCGGGGGGGCCCAATGAGCAGTTCTTC. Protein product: CASSPKGLAGGPNEQFF.

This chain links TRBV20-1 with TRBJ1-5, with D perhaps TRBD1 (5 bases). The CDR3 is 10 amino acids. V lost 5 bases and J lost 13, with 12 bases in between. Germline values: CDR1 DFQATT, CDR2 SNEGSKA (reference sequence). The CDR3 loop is CSALSQGQHF. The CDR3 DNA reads TGCAGTGCTCTGAGTCAGGGACAGCATTTT.

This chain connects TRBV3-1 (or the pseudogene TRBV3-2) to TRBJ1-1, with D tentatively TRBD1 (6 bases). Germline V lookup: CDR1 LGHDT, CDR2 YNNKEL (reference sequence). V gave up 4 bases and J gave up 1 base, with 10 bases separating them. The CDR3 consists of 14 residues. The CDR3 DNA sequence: TGTGCCAGCAGCCTACAGGGTACGAACACTGAAGCTTTCTTT. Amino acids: CASSLQGTNTEAFF.

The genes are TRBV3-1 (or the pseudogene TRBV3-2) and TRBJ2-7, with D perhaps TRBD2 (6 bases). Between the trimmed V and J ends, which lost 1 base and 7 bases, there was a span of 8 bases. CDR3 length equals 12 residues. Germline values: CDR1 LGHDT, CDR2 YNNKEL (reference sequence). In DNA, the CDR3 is TGTGCCAGCAGCCAAGTTGGGAGGGAGCAGTACTTC. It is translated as CASSQVGREQYF.

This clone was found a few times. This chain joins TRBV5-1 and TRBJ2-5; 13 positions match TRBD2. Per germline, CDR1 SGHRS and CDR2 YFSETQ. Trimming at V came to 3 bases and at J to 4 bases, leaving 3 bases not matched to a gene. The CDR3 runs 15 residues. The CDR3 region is CASSSRLAGGETQYF. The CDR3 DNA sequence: TGCGCCAGCAGCTCCCGACTAGCGGGAGGAGAGACCCAGTACTTC.